The 20 T cell receptor beta chains below come from one sample, sequenced in a study of post-analysis software for immune sequencing data. cDNA libraries of TCR beta carried unique molecular identifiers. A single record per CDR3 protein comes from TCRdb applying MiXCR to the PCR reads. The profile shows fewer than 850,000 distinct CDR3 sequences, just under 30% of them singletons. Their recognized antigens are unknown. General study findings and limits: When patients were compared with controls, 4 or 5 TRBV segments were more frequent, TRBV5-6, TRBV5-1 and TRBV20-1 among them.

The specimen was blood. The receptors stem from a girl aged 10 to 17 with multiple sclerosis.

This chain connects TRBV9 to TRBJ1-2; no reliable D call. Germline loops: CDR1 SGDLS, CDR2 YYNGEE. V lost 1 base and J 2 bases, leaving 12 bases between the germline ends. The CDR3 has 15 amino acids. CDR3 region: CASSVSQRANYGYTF. The CDR3 DNA reads as TGTGCCAGCAGCGTATCCCAAAGGGCCAACTATGGCTACACCTTC. Together with reference TRBV9 and TRBJ1-2, the CDR3 gives the full variable domain: DSGVTQTPKHLITATGQRVTLRCSPRSGDLSVYWYQQSLDQGLQFLIQYYNGEERAKGNILERFSAQQFPDLHSELNLSSLELGDSALYFCASSVSQRANYGYTFGSGTRLTVV.

The rearrangement uses TRBV5-1 and TRBJ2-5; 10 bases agree with TRBD2. CDR1 is SGHRS, CDR2 YFSETQ, per germline. The CDR3 runs 16 residues. Unmatched junction bases numbered 17, after V lost 4 bases and J lost 11 bases. The CDR3 DNA reads TGCGCCAGCAGCCTACAGCGGGAGGGCCCTTTCAATGAGCAGTACTTC. This sequence encodes CASSLQREGPFNEQYF.

The chain employs TRBV24-1 and TRBJ2-1, with 7 positions matching TRBD1. The CDR3 totals 16 residues. Germline V gives CDR1 KGHDR, CDR2 SFDVKD. Trimming removed 3 bases from V and 8 bases from J; junction bases left unmatched: 12. The CDR3 nucleotides read TGTGCCACCAGTGATGTGGGACAGTCGACAATAGATGAGCAGTTCTTC. This sequence encodes CATSDVGQSTIDEQFF.

V gene TRBV7-2 combines with J gene TRBJ2-3, with TRBD2 identical over 11 bases. The CDR3 has 16 residues. Germline values: CDR1 SGHTA, CDR2 FQGNSA. V shed 5 bases and J 2 bases; nucleotides not matched to a gene: 6. The CDR3 region has the DNA TGTGCCAGCAGCCGAACTAGCGGGAGAACCACAGATACGCAGTATTTT. This gives the protein CASSRTSGRTTDTQYF.

This rearrangement joins TRBV27 to TRBJ1-2; TRBD1 agrees at 7 bases. V was clipped by 5 bases and J by 8 bases; unmatched bases: 8. Per the germline V gene, CDR1 is MNHEY and CDR2 is SMNVEV (reference sequence). CDR3 length: 13 amino acids. The CDR3 protein is CASSRQGGNGYTF. CDR3 coding DNA: TGTGCCAGCAGTAGACAGGGTGGGAACGGCTACACCTTC.

This clonotype was seen repeatedly, ten times or more. The chain recombines TRBV4-1 with TRBJ2-7; 8 bases are shared with TRBD2. With 9 bases clipped from V and 3 bases from J, the junction kept 7 bases outside the gene matches. CDR1 and CDR2 from the germline V gene are MGHRA and YSYEKL. The CDR3 consists of 13 residues. The CDR3 bases are TGCGCCAGTCGGCCCAGCGGGAGCTACGAGCAGTACTTC. Encoded protein: CASRPSGSYEQYF.

The V call is TRBV7-2, the J call TRBJ2-3, with 8 bases fitting TRBD2. This CDR3 has 17 amino acids. Germline V gives CDR1 SGHTA, CDR2 FQGNSA. V gave up 5 bases and J gave up 2 bases; unmatched junction bases: 12. CDR3 bases: TGTGCCAGCAGCCCAGCGGCTAGCGGGTCCCACACAGATACGCAGTATTTT. It is translated as CASSPAASGSHTDTQYF.

This clonotype was seen more than once but under ten times. J is TRBJ1-1 and V is TRBV7-8; D unresolved. This CDR3 contains 13 residues. Per germline, CDR1 SGHVS and CDR2 FQNEAQ. The ends were cut back, 2 bases at V and 5 bases at J, with 9 bases in the middle. The CDR3 loop reads CASSLWVGTEAFF. In DNA, the CDR3 is TGTGCCAGCAGCTTATGGGTTGGGACTGAAGCTTTCTTT.

The genes are TRBV5-5 and TRBJ2-3; possible D gene TRBD1, 7 bases. The CDR3 length is 17 residues. Deletions cut 3 bases from V and 4 bases from J, with 21 bases between. Looked up from germline, CDR1 is SGHKS and CDR2 is YYEKEE (reference sequence). The CDR3 reads CASSYRSGRQGADTQYF. DNA for the CDR3: TGTGCCAGCAGCTACCGCTCCGGGAGACAGGGCGCAGATACGCAGTATTTT.

This clonotype was seen a handful of times. The chain carries TRBV5-4 and TRBJ2-1, with 9 bases that match TRBD2. This CDR3 has 18 residues. V trimming: 2 bases; J trimming: 8 bases; junction bases outside the gene matches: 17. Looked up from germline, CDR1 is SGHNT and CDR2 is YYREEE (reference sequence). The CDR3 DNA is TGTGCCAGCAGCTTAGGTGGGCGGGGGGGCCTTAGTGGCCATGAGCAGTTCTTC. This encodes CASSLGGRGGLSGHEQFF.

The CDR3 protein is CASSVSPPRAGGGQETQYF. The CDR3 DNA follows: TGTGCCAGCAGTGTCTCCCCTCCACGGGCGGGGGGAGGCCAAGAGACCCAGTACTTC. The chain links TRBV2 to TRBJ2-5, with 8 bases matching TRBD2. CDR1 and CDR2 (germline): SNHLY, FYNNEI. The CDR3 length is 19 residues. Germline trimming cut 4 bases from V and 1 base from J; bases unmatched to any gene: 17.

The chain uses TRBV20-1 and TRBJ2-1, with D possibly matching TRBD1 (6 bases). V was pared by 1 base and J by 8 bases, with 18 bases between. The CDR3 consists of 15 residues. Germline V gene sequence: CDR1 DFQATT, CDR2 SNEGSKA (reference sequence). The chain's CDR3 is CSARVLRTGYHEQFF. CDR3 bases: TGCAGTGCTAGAGTTTTGAGAACAGGGTACCATGAGCAGTTCTTC.

This sequence joins TRBV7-2 and TRBJ1-2; D not certain. Germline V gene sequence: CDR1 SGHTA, CDR2 FQGNSA. The CDR3 has 15 amino acids. V gave up 2 bases and J gave up 4 bases, with 14 bases separating them. This CDR3 reads CASSLTAAIRYGYTF. CDR3 DNA sequence: TGTGCCAGCAGCTTAACTGCAGCGATCCGCTATGGCTACACCTTC.

This clonotype was counted ten times or more. This chain joins TRBV4-1 and TRBJ1-4; 8 bases map to TRBD1. Germline values: CDR1 MGHRA, CDR2 YSYEKL. This CDR3 has 15 residues. The V and J ends lost 5 bases and 5 bases, in that order; junction bases with no gene match: 7. This CDR3 is CASSTDRGGNEKLFF. The CDR3 DNA sequence: TGCGCCAGCAGCACCGACAGGGGAGGGAATGAAAAACTGTTTTTT.

The chain has TRBV6-2 or TRBV6-3 and TRBJ2-7, with 7 bases that match TRBD1. Germline V gene lookup returns CDR1 MNHEY and CDR2 SVGEGT. Losses at the gene ends were 1 base for V and 4 bases for J; bases not matched to a gene: 7. The CDR3 length is 15 residues. CDR3 bases: TGTGCCAGCAGTTACTTCAGGGGGTTCAAGTACGAGCAGTACTTC. Protein: CASSYFRGFKYEQYF.

This clonotype was detected a few times. The chain uses TRBV5-5 and TRBJ1-2; perhaps TRBD1 as D (5 bases). V lost 4 bases and J lost 8, with 21 bases in between. Per germline, CDR1 SGHKS and CDR2 YYEKEE (reference sequence). The CDR3 is 15 residues long. This CDR3 is CASSQRGESSYGYTF. The CDR3 nucleotides are TGTGCCAGCAGCCAGCGGGGGGAATCAAGCTACGGCTACACCTTC.

The rearrangement joins TRBV20-1 to TRBJ2-5; TRBD1 is a possible D gene (6 bases). There are 13 residues in the CDR3. From germline, CDR1 is DFQATT and CDR2 SNEGSKA (reference sequence). Trimming removed 7 bases at V and 5 bases at J, with 17 bases between. The chain's CDR3 is CSVQSQGRETQYF. The CDR3 nucleotides read TGCAGTGTTCAGAGCCAGGGGCGGGAGACCCAGTACTTC.

This chain uses TRBV12-3 or TRBV12-4 with TRBJ1-1, with TRBD1 matching over 7 bases. The CDR3 totals 15 residues. The trim removed 7 bases at V and 6 bases at J, leaving 14 bases unmatched. CDR3 protein: CASTPATGQGAEAFF. CDR3 in DNA: TGTGCCAGCACCCCGGCGACAGGGCAGGGAGCTGAAGCTTTCTTT.

The J gene is TRBJ2-1, the V gene TRBV5-5; possibly TRBD1 or TRBD2 for D (5 bases each). The V gene lost 2 bases and the J gene lost 10 bases, with 13 bases spanning the gap. The CDR3 is 13 amino acids. Germline CDR1 SGHKS, CDR2 YYEKEE (reference sequence). The CDR3 spells CASSFSPGTEQFF. The CDR3 DNA reads TGTGCCAGCAGCTTTAGTCCTGGGACCGAGCAGTTCTTC.

This clonotype occurred a few times. This sequence joins TRBV6-6 and TRBJ2-3, with a tentative D call TRBD2 (5 bases). Trimming took off 6 bases at V and 5 bases at J, with 15 bases between the two ends. The CDR3 totals 14 residues. Germline CDR1 is MNHNY and CDR2 is SVGAGI (reference sequence). The CDR3: CASRRTDAGDTQYF. CDR3 DNA sequence: TGTGCCAGCAGGCGGACTGACGCTGGAGATACGCAGTATTTT.